The 20 T cell receptor beta chains listed next were all sequenced from one sample in a study of T cells in Graves' hyperthyroidism and ophthalmopathy. Template material for amplifying TCR beta CDR3 regions consisted of RNA transcripts. With the HTBI primer set, the TCR CDR3 went through a first round of RT-PCR. TCRdb used MiXCR to reprocess the multiplex PCR reads, holding one entry per CDR3 protein. The data contain 540,000 or so distinct CDR3 sequences, 15% to 18% of them seen just once; the ten biggest clones take up about 7%. Sequencing used blood. These receptor sequences come from a woman under 40 with Graves' hyperthyroidism.

The V call is TRBV13, the J call TRBJ2-2; 8 bases align to TRBD2. The ends lost 2 bases at V and 5 bases at J; junction bases unmatched: 7. The CDR3 sequence is 16 residues long. Germline CDR1 and CDR2: PRHDT and FYEKMQ (reference sequence). CDR3 protein: CASSLRVGRGTGELFF. The CDR3 region has the DNA TGTGCCAGCAGCTTAAGAGTCGGGAGGGGAACCGGGGAGCTGTTTTTT.

This clonotype occurred many times. This chain uses TRBV12-3 or TRBV12-4 with TRBJ2-5; possibly TRBD2 for D (7 bases). Trimming took off 4 bases at V and 0 bases at J, with 15 bases between the two ends. This CDR3 comprises 16 residues. CDR3 DNA: TGTGCCAGCAGTTACGAGACCGGGGGGCACCAAGAGACCCAGTACTTC. It translates to CASSYETGGHQETQYF.

This clonotype was seen only a few times. The V and J genes are TRBV5-6 and TRBJ1-4; 7 bases map to TRBD1. This CDR3 comprises 17 residues. Trimming cost V 1 base and J 4 bases; bases outside gene matches: 10. Germline V gene lookup returns CDR1 SGHDT and CDR2 YYEEEE. The CDR3 region is CASSLFTRGQHNEKLFF. CDR3 in DNA: TGTGCCAGCAGCTTGTTCACCCGGGGACAGCATAATGAAAAACTGTTTTTT. The whole variable domain, remainder taken from reference TRBV5-6 and TRBJ1-4, is DAGVTQSPTHLIKTRGQQVTLRCSPKSGHDTVSWYQQALGQGPQFIFQYYEEEERQRGNFPDRFSGHQFPNYSSELNVNALLLGDSALYLCASSLFTRGQHNEKLFFGSGTQLSVL.

This clonotype has just one count. The CDR3 is CATGRLSAYEQYF. The CDR3 DNA reads as TGTGCCACCGGCCGACTATCCGCCTACGAGCAGTACTTC. The chain uses TRBV25-1 and TRBJ2-7; weak D call: TRBD2 (5 bases). V gave up 10 bases and J gave up 2 bases, with 15 bases separating them. The germline CDR1 and CDR2 sequences are MGHDK and SYGVNS. The CDR3 totals 13 residues.

The CDR3 DNA reads as TGTGCCACCAGCAGTGGGGTCGAACTAAGGGGGGATCAGCCCCAGCATTTT. This gives the protein CATSSGVELRGDQPQHF. The V gene is TRBV15, the J gene TRBJ1-5; possibly TRBD1 for D (6 bases). V lost 3 bases, J lost 5 bases, and 20 bases lay in between. The CDR3 covers 17 residues. Germline V lookup: CDR1 LNHNV, CDR2 YYDKDF (reference sequence).

This chain uses TRBV19 with TRBJ2-5; unclear D gene. V dropped 3 bases and J dropped 5 bases, with 4 bases sitting between them. The germline V gene encodes CDR1 LNHDA and CDR2 SQIVND (reference sequence). This CDR3 has 11 amino acids. CDR3 bases: TGTGCCAGTAGTATTGATGAGACCCAGTACTTC. It specifies CASSIDETQYF.

This clonotype was observed at least ten times. The rearrangement uses TRBV20-1 and TRBJ1-5; D is ambiguous. This CDR3 spans 14 amino acids. Germline CDR1 reads DFQATT; CDR2 reads SNEGSKA (reference sequence). V was trimmed by 3 bases and J by 0 bases, leaving 9 bases between them. The DNA of the CDR3 is TGCAGTGCTAGTGACACAAATAGCAATCAGCCCCAGCATTTT. It specifies CSASDTNSNQPQHF.

V and J are TRBV12-3 or TRBV12-4 and TRBJ1-1; D is perhaps TRBD1 (6 bases). V was clipped by 6 bases and J by 6 bases, with 14 bases between them. The CDR3 is made up of 13 amino acids. The CDR3 bases are TGTGCCAGCAGCCGCAGGGGAGAGGCTGAAGCTTTCTTT. Residues: CASSRRGEAEAFF.

J is TRBJ2-1 and V is TRBV28; 16 bases are shared with TRBD2. Germline V gene lookup returns CDR1 MDHEN and CDR2 SYDVKM. Trimming cost V 3 bases and J 3 bases; bases outside gene matches: 14. The CDR3 consists of 21 residues. The CDR3 here is CASSFSLGGLAGGPVYNEQFF. CDR3 bases: TGTGCCAGCAGTTTTTCATTGGGGGGACTAGCGGGAGGGCCGGTCTACAATGAGCAGTTCTTC.

The rearrangement links TRBV4-2 to TRBJ2-2; D possibly corresponds to TRBD1 (5 bases). Per germline, CDR1 LGHNA and CDR2 YNFKEQ. This CDR3 region has 16 residues. Trimming stripped 4 bases from V and 0 bases from J, with 12 bases between. The CDR3 sequence: CASSPLGQTNTGELFF. The CDR3 nucleotides read TGTGCCAGCAGCCCGCTGGGGCAGACGAACACCGGGGAGCTGTTTTTT.

The rearrangement uses TRBV13 and TRBJ2-4, with D tentatively TRBD2 (5 bases). The V gene lost 0 bases and the J gene lost 1 base, with 10 bases spanning the gap. This CDR3 contains 16 residues. CDR1 is PRHDT, CDR2 FYEKMQ, per germline (reference sequence). This CDR3 reads CASSLGGSVAKNIQYF. The DNA of the CDR3 is TGTGCCAGCAGCTTAGGTGGGAGCGTGGCCAAAAACATTCAGTACTTC.

The gene calls are TRBV6-2 or TRBV6-3 and TRBJ2-2; 9 bases map to TRBD2. Germline lookup yields CDR1 MNHEY and CDR2 SVGEGT. The length of the CDR3 is 13 residues. Unmatched junction bases numbered 3, after V lost 11 bases and J lost 2 bases. The CDR3: CAASGTNTGELFF. The CDR3 region has the DNA TGTGCCGCTAGCGGGACTAACACCGGGGAGCTGTTTTTT.

In its sample, this clonotype was seen a few times. The chain recombines TRBV10-3 with TRBJ1-4, with D unresolved. V lost 3 bases and J lost 5, with 7 bases in between. Germline CDR1 reads ENHRY; CDR2 reads SYGVKD. The CDR3 is made up of 13 amino acids. The CDR3 loop is CAISDSINEKLFF. Here the CDR3 DNA reads TGTGCCATCAGTGACTCGATAAATGAAAAACTGTTTTTT.

This clonotype was seen only a few times. The DNA of the CDR3 is TGTGCCAGCAGCCCGGTATCAGGGGACAATAACTATGGCTACACCTTC. This translates into CASSPVSGDNNYGYTF. V is TRBV5-6 and J is TRBJ1-2, with D maybe TRBD1 (6 bases). The V and J ends lost 4 bases and 1 base respectively, with 17 bases between them. The CDR3 contains 16 residues. Germline V lookup: CDR1 SGHDT, CDR2 YYEEEE.

The chain combines TRBV14 with TRBJ2-3; the match to TRBD1 covers 9 bases. Germline V gene sequence: CDR1 SGHDN, CDR2 FVKESK. The junction had 7 bases not matched to a gene; V was cut back by 4 bases and J by 2 bases. This CDR3 is built from 16 residues. Here the CDR3 DNA reads TGTGCCAGCAGCCCCAGAACAGGGGGCTACACAGATACGCAGTATTTT. It yields the protein CASSPRTGGYTDTQYF.

As concerns this clonotype: Possible read error: a much larger clone is one base away. The CDR3 nucleotides read TGTGCCGGCAGCCCACTCTTGAGCTCCTACAATGAGCAGTTCTTC. This sequence encodes CAGSPLLSSYNEQFF. V is TRBV3-1 and J is TRBJ2-1; D is unclear. This CDR3 comprises 15 residues. Germline assignment: CDR1 LGHDT and CDR2 YNNKEL (reference sequence).

This clonotype was seen a handful of times. This chain joins TRBV2 and TRBJ1-4; D not certain. The V and J ends lost 6 bases and 0 bases respectively, with 14 bases between them. The CDR3 spans 16 residues. CDR1 SNHLY and CDR2 FYNNEI come from the germline V gene. The CDR3 nucleotides read TGTGCCAGCAGGAGGACCGCCTTTGCAACTAATGAAAAACTGTTTTTT. Translated, it gives CASRRTAFATNEKLFF.

This rearrangement joins TRBV6-1 to TRBJ1-5; D remains ambiguous. CDR3 length equals 16 residues. Germline V lookup: CDR1 MNHNS, CDR2 SASEGT. Trimming removed 6 bases from V and 0 bases from J, with 15 bases in between. In DNA, the CDR3 is TGTGCCAGCAGCCCCCTGGGCGGTCATAGCAATCAGCCCCAGCATTTT. Protein: CASSPLGGHSNQPQHF.

The chain carries TRBV19 and TRBJ2-1; possible D gene TRBD1, 5 bases. Trimming pared 7 bases from V and 0 bases from J, leaving 10 bases between. Germline CDR1 and CDR2: LNHDA and SQIVND (reference sequence). The CDR3 has 14 residues. The CDR3 DNA reads as TGTGCCAGTAATCGACAGAGCTCCTACAATGAGCAGTTCTTC. It codes for CASNRQSSYNEQFF.

This clonotype was observed many times. The chain employs TRBV6-1 and TRBJ2-7; no clear D. The CDR3 sequence is 13 residues long. Deletions cut 5 bases from V and 4 bases from J, with 12 bases between. Per the germline V gene, CDR1 is MNHNS and CDR2 is SASEGT. The chain's CDR3 is CASSSGAPYEQYF. The CDR3 DNA reads TGTGCCAGCAGTTCCGGTGCCCCTTACGAGCAGTACTTC.